The next 17 T cell receptor beta chains were all read from a single sample in a study of radiation and T cells in renal cell carcinoma (TCRdb year 2020). The sample's time point label, in plain terms: blood 4 weeks post-SBRT, at nephrectomy. In light of the paper, this sample's treatment or condition label describes: 15 Gy SBRT to primary tumor, nephrectomy 4 weeks later. Libraries were prepared through the immunoSEQ multiplex PCR assay. TCRdb took this table from immuneACCESS and kept in-frame rearrangements with V and J called. Such tables lack part of the clones; where checked against another copy, unresolved V genes explain under half of the gap, and the rest is unexplained. The sample yields approximately 86,000 clones; around 85% were counted once. Roughly a tenth of the sample belongs to the ten largest clones. The material was blood, obtained from a patient whose treatment included radiotherapy and nephrectomy. Every receptor here comes from a man in his fifties with renal cell carcinoma.

The rearrangement joins TRBV6-1 to TRBJ1-5; maybe TRBD1 (5 bases). The germline gives CDR1 MNHNS, CDR2 SASEGT. The V gene lost 10 bases and the J gene lost 2 bases, with 15 bases spanning the gap. CDR3 length: 14 amino acids. CDR3: CATIEAGRNQPQHF. In DNA form, the CDR3 reads TGTGCCACAATTGAGGCAGGGCGCAATCAGCCCCAGCATTTT.

The chain is built from TRBV27 and TRBJ1-1; D call uncertain. V lost 3 bases, J lost 1 base, and 6 bases lay in between. The length of the CDR3 is 13 residues. Germline V gene data show CDR1 as MNHEY and CDR2 as SMNVEV (reference sequence). CDR3 DNA sequence: TGTGCCAGCAGTTTTTCAGGGAACACTGAAGCTTTCTTT. It is translated as CASSFSGNTEAFF.

As concerns this clone: The same CDR3 is also encoded by other DNA sequences in this sample. The V and J genes are TRBV18 and TRBJ1-1, with no clear D. The CDR3 is 13 residues long. Germline V gives CDR1 KGHSH, CDR2 LQKENI. The ends were cut back, 6 bases at V and 5 bases at J, with 13 bases in the middle. The CDR3 nucleotides are TGTGCCAGCTCCCCCTGGGGAAGGACTGAAGCTTTCTTT. The encoded protein is CASSPWGRTEAFF.

This chain connects TRBV15 to TRBJ2-3; D gene uncertain. The germline V gene has CDR1 LNHNV and CDR2 YYDKDF (reference sequence). This CDR3 spans 12 amino acids. The germline V and J ends were trimmed by 1 base and 6 bases, with 5 bases remaining between them. CDR3 sequence reads: CATSRVRDTQYF. Written as DNA, the CDR3 is TGTGCCACCAGCAGAGTCAGGGATACGCAGTATTTT.

This clone occurred once. The DNA is left out, because the CDR3 cannot be placed on it with certainty; the CDR3 is given as TCRdb lists it. The chain joins TRBV27 to TRBJ1-5. Looked up from germline, CDR1 is MNHEY and CDR2 is SMNVEV (reference sequence). The CDR3 is 15 residues long, ends included. This chain's CDR3 is CASSSSTQPNQPQHF.

The sample holds a few counts of this clone. The rearrangement links TRBV27 to TRBJ1-4; TRBD1 might be the D (5 bases). Germline V lookup: CDR1 MNHEY, CDR2 SMNVEV (reference sequence). The CDR3 has 15 amino acids. The germline V and J ends were trimmed by 5 bases and 2 bases, with 12 bases remaining between them. The CDR3 here is CASSRIRDTNEKLFF. The CDR3 DNA follows: TGTGCCAGCAGTCGAATCAGGGATACTAATGAAAAACTGTTTTTT.

This clone occurred once. The J gene is TRBJ2-5, the V gene TRBV5-1, with 9 nucleotides matching TRBD2. J gave up 0 bases and V 4 bases, and 4 bases lay outside the gene matches. This CDR3 is built from 15 residues. Germline V CDR1 and CDR2: SGHRS, YFSETQ. DNA of the CDR3: TGCGCCAGCAGCCCCCGACTAGCGGACCAAGAGACCCAGTACTTC. Translated: CASSPRLADQETQYF.

The chain recombines TRBV10-3 with TRBJ2-1; 7 bases are shared with TRBD1. This CDR3 spans 12 amino acids. Germline V gene data show CDR1 as ENHRY and CDR2 as SYGVKD. V was pared by 7 bases and J by 10 bases, with 7 bases of the junction left unmatched. CDR3 in amino acids: CAIMGQYEEQFF. The CDR3 region has the DNA TGTGCCATCATGGGACAGTACGAAGAGCAGTTCTTC.

CDR3 residues: CASSFGQEISYEQYF. DNA of the CDR3: TGTGCCAGCAGCTTCGGACAGGAGATCTCCTACGAGCAGTACTTC. The V gene is TRBV7-9, the J gene TRBJ2-7; TRBD1 matches at 7 bases. Trimming at V came to 3 bases and at J to 0 bases, leaving 5 bases not matched to a gene. Germline loops: CDR1 SEHNR, CDR2 FQNEAQ (reference sequence). The CDR3 consists of 15 residues.

The chain recombines TRBV2 with TRBJ2-3; TRBD2 agrees at 11 bases. The V segment lost 5 bases and the J segment 1 base; nucleotides outside the gene matches: 2. The CDR3 loop spans 15 amino acids. CDR1 is SNHLY, CDR2 FYNNEI, per germline. The CDR3 DNA reads as TGTGCCAGCAGTCCGGGACTAGCGGGCACAGATACGCAGTATTTT. Protein: CASSPGLAGTDTQYF. The full variable domain, its missing parts supplied by reference TRBV2 and TRBJ2-3, is EPEVTQTPSHQVTQMGQEVILRCVPISNHLYFYWYRQILGQKVEFLVSFYNNEISEKSEIFDDQFSVERPDGSNFTLKIRSTKLEDSAMYFCASSPGLAGTDTQYFGPGTRLTVL.

Only one count was recorded for this clone. The J gene is TRBJ2-5, the V gene TRBV5-1; D is perhaps TRBD1 (6 bases). With 0 bases removed from V and 7 bases from J, the gap between germline ends came to 13 bases. The germline CDR1 and CDR2 sequences are SGHRS and YFSETQ. This CDR3 spans 14 amino acids. Here the CDR3 DNA reads TGCGCCAGCAGCTTGGATTCAGGGGACGGGACCCAGTACTTC. Its translation: CASSLDSGDGTQYF.

V and J are TRBV7-2 and TRBJ2-2; no firm D call. Germline-derived CDR1 and CDR2 are SGHTA and FQGNSA. The V end was cut by 1 base, the J end by 3 bases, with 6 bases between. This CDR3 has 14 residues. CDR3 amino acids: CASSLDSYTGELFF. CDR3 nucleotides: TGTGCCAGCAGCTTAGACTCATACACCGGGGAGCTGTTTTTT.

This clone was seen a handful of times. This rearrangement joins TRBV18 to TRBJ2-7; weak D call: TRBD1 (6 bases). The germline V gene encodes CDR1 KGHSH and CDR2 LQKENI. This CDR3 comprises 14 residues. V gave up 3 bases and J gave up 1 base, with 10 bases separating them. The CDR3 is CASSPQGFSYEQYF. CDR3 bases: TGTGCCAGCTCACCGCAGGGGTTTTCCTACGAGCAGTACTTC.

V and J are TRBV6-4 and TRBJ2-7, with D unclear. The CDR3 spans 15 residues. Trimming removed 3 bases from V and 6 bases from J, with 18 bases in between. Germline V gene data show CDR1 as MRHNA and CDR2 as SNTAGT. CDR3 nucleotides: TGTGCCAGCAGTGAGGTCGGAGCAGAAGGAACCGAGCAGTACTTC. Encoded protein: CASSEVGAEGTEQYF.

This chain joins TRBV2 and TRBJ1-3; D remains ambiguous. Trimming pared 3 bases from V and 1 base from J, leaving 7 bases between. Germline CDR1 and CDR2: SNHLY and FYNNEI. CDR3 length equals 14 residues. The CDR3 region has the DNA TGTGCCAGCAGTGAGTCGGGGTCTGGAAACACCATATATTTT. Its translation is CASSESGSGNTIYF. The entire variable domain, with the rest obtained from reference TRBV2 and TRBJ1-3, is as follows: EPEVTQTPSHQVTQMGQEVILRCVPISNHLYFYWYRQILGQKVEFLVSFYNNEISEKSEIFDDQFSVERPDGSNFTLKIRSTKLEDSAMYFCASSESGSGNTIYFGEGSWLTVV.

There are a few counts of this clone. The gene calls are TRBV9 and TRBJ1-5; D perhaps matches TRBD1 (5 bases). Germline V gene sequence: CDR1 SGDLS, CDR2 YYNGEE. This CDR3 contains 14 residues. Trimming stripped 3 bases from V and 4 bases from J, with 11 bases between. The DNA of the CDR3 is TGTGCCAGCAGCGGGACACTGGGGAATCAGCCCCAGCATTTT. Encoded protein: CASSGTLGNQPQHF.

The genes are TRBV7-3 and TRBJ2-3; D is ambiguous. Germline CDR1 reads SGHTA; CDR2 reads FQGTGA. Trimming cost V 2 bases and J 6 bases, with 9 bases left between them. This CDR3 region has 13 residues. CDR3 amino acids: CASSLEPWDTQYF. CDR3 DNA sequence: TGTGCCAGCAGCTTAGAGCCGTGGGATACGCAGTATTTT.